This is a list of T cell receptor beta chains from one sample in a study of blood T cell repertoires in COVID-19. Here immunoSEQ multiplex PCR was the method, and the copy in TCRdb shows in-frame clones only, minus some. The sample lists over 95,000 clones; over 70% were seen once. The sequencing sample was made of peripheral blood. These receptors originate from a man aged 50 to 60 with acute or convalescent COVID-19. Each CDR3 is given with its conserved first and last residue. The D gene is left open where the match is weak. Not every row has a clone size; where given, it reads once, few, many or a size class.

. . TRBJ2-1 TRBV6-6 CASSYFLASSYNEQFF TGTGCCAGCAGTTACTTCCTAGCGAGCTCCTACAATGAGCAGTTCTTC
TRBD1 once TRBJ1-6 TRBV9 CASSVNRDRDGSPLHF TGTGCCAGCAGCGTAAATAGGGACAGGGACGGTTCACCCCTCCACTTT
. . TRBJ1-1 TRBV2 CASRQGRFTEAFF TGTGCCAGCAGGCAGGGAAGGTTCACTGAAGCTTTCTTT
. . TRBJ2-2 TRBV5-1 CASSLAGNTGELFF TGCGCCAGCAGCTTGGCGGGGAACACCGGGGAGCTGTTTTTT
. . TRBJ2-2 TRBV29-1 CSVERDTGELFF TGCAGCGTTGAGAGGGACACCGGGGAGCTGTTTTTT
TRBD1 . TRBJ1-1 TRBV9 CASSVDRGDTEAFF TGTGCCAGCAGCGTCGACAGGGGGGACACTGAAGCTTTCTTT
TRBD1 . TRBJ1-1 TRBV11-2 CASGGGLNTEAFF TGTGCCAGCGGAGGGGGCCTGAACACTGAAGCTTTCTTT
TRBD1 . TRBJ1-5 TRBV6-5 CASIDRDNQPQHF TGTGCCAGCATCGACAGGGACAATCAGCCCCAGCATTTT
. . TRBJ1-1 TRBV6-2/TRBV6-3 CASSYRQTRDTEAFF TGTGCCAGCAGTTACAGGCAAACGAGGGACACTGAAGCTTTCTTT
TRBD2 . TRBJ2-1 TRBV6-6 CASGPTGGVYNEQFF TGTGCCAGCGGCCCTACGGGGGGGGTCTACAATGAGCAGTTCTTC
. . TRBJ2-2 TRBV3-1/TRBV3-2 CASSQGRGPGELFF TGTGCCAGCAGCCAAGGCCGAGGTCCCGGGGAGCTGTTTTTT
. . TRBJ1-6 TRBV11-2 CASSANREVRDSPLHF TGTGCCAGCAGCGCAAACAGGGAAGTAAGGGATTCACCCCTCCACTTT
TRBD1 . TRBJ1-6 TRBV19 CASSRQGANSPLHF TGTGCCAGTAGTAGGCAGGGGGCGAATTCACCCCTCCACTTT
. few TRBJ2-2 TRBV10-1 CASRADRTTGELFF TGCGCCAGCAGGGCCGACAGGACAACCGGGGAGCTGTTTTTT
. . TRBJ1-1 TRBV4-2 CASSQDWEEPNTEAFF TGTGCCAGCAGCCAAGATTGGGAGGAGCCGAACACTGAAGCTTTCTTT
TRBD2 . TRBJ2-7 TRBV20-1 CSASKLGAIGRDYEQYF TGCAGTGCTAGTAAGCTCGGGGCGATTGGGAGGGACTACGAGCAGTACTTC
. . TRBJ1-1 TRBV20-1 CSARPRREAFF TGCAGTGCTCGACCGAGGCGGGAAGCTTTCTTT
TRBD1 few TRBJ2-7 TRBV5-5 CASSPGTGDYEQYF TGTGCCAGCAGCCCGGGGACAGGGGACTACGAGCAGTACTTC
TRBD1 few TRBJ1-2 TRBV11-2 CASSPGTGNLVFNYGYTF TGTGCCAGCAGCCCCGGGACAGGCAACTTAGTGTTTAACTATGGCTACACCTTC
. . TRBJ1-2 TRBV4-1 CASSQRREGGYGYTF TGCGCCAGCAGCCAACGTAGGGAAGGGGGCTATGGCTACACCTTC
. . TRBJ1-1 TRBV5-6 CASSLLGQSDLEAFF TGTGCCAGCAGCTTGTTGGGGCAGTCTGATTTAGAAGCTTTCTTT
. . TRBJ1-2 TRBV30 CAWAQGYYGYTF TGTGCCTGGGCACAGGGTTACTATGGCTACACCTTC